This entry concerns a single T cell receptor (beta chain). These data are taken from a study of T cell changes during pregnancy in multiple sclerosis. Trimming left V 5 bases short and J 8 bases short, with 21 bases between. The CDR3 covers 15 residues. The germline V gene has CDR1 SGHTA and CDR2 FQGTGA. This table comes from immunoSEQ multiplex PCR, and its TCRdb copy is limited to in-frame clones, with some not included. The profile covers 75,000 to 100,000 clones, with 85% to 95% appearing a single time and 2% to 2.5% taken by the ten largest. V is TRBV7-3 and J is TRBJ1-2; D is possibly TRBD1 (6 bases). The receptor was derived from a female donor with multiple sclerosis, enrolled in a pregnancy study. The material was peripheral blood, obtained after pregnancy. CDR3 amino acids: CASSPGDRPGWGYTF. For the CDR3, the DNA is TGTGCCAGCAGCCCAGGGGACCGGCCTGGTTGGGGCTACACCTTC.